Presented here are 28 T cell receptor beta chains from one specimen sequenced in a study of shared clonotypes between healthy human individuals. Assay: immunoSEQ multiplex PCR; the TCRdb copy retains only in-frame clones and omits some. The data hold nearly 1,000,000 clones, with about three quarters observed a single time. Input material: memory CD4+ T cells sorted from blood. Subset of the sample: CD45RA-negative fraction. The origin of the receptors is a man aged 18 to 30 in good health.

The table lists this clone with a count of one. Here the CDR3 DNA reads TGTGCCAGCAGTGTGGACCGCGGGGCCGGGGAGCTGTTTTTT. This encodes CASSVDRGAGELFF. The gene calls are TRBV6-1 and TRBJ2-2; D perhaps matches TRBD2 (6 bases). There are 14 residues in the CDR3. The germline CDR1 and CDR2 sequences are MNHNS and SASEGT. Between the trimmed V and J ends, which lost 4 bases and 6 bases, there was a span of 12 bases.

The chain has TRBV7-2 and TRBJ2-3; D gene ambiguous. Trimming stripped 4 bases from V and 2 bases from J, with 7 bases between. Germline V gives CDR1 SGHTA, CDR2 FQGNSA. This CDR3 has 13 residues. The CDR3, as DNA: TGTGCCAGCAGCTCCACCTACACAGATACGCAGTATTTT. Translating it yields CASSSTYTDTQYF.

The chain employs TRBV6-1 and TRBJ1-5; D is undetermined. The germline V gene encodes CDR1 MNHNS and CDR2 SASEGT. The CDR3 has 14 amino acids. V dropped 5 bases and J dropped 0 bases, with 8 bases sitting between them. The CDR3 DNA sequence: TGTGCCAGCAGTCCACCGGATAGCAATCAGCCCCAGCATTTT. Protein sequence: CASSPPDSNQPQHF.

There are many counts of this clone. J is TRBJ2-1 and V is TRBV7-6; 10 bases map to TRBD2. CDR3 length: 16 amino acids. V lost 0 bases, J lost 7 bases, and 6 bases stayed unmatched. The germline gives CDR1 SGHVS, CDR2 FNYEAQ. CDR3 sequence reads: CASSLAAKREGNEQFF. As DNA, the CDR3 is TGTGCCAGCAGCTTAGCGGCCAAGCGGGAGGGGAATGAGCAGTTCTTC.

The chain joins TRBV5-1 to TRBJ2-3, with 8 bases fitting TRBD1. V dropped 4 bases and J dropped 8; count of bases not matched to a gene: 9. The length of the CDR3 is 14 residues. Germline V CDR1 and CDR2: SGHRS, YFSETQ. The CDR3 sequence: CASSKDTGGSTQYF. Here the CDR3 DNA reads TGCGCCAGCAGCAAGGACACAGGGGGGTCTACGCAGTATTTT.

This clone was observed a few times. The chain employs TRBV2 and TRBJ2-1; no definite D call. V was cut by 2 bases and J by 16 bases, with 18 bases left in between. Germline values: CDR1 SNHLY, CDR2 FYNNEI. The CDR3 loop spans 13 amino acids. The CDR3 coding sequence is TGTGCCAGCAGTGAACCCTTTGACGGTCGGCCTTTCTTC. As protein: CASSEPFDGRPFF.

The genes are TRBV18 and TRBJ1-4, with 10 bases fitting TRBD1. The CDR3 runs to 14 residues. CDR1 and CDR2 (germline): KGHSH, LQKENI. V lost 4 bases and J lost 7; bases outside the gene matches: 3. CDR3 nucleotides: TGTGCCAGCTCACTGGGACAGGGGAGTGAAAAACTGTTTTTT. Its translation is CASSLGQGSEKLFF.

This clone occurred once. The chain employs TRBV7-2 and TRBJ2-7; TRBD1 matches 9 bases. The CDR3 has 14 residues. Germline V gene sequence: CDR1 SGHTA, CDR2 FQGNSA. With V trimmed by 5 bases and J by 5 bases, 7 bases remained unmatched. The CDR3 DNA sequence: TGTGCCAGCAGCCAAGACAGGGGGATTCACGAGCAGTACTTC. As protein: CASSQDRGIHEQYF. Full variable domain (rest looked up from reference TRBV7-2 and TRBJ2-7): GAGVSQSPSNKVTEKGKDVELRCDPISGHTALYWYRQSLGQGLEFLIYFQGNSAPDKSGLPSDRFSAERTGGSVSTLTIQRTQQEDSAVYLCASSQDRGIHEQYFGPGTRLTVT.

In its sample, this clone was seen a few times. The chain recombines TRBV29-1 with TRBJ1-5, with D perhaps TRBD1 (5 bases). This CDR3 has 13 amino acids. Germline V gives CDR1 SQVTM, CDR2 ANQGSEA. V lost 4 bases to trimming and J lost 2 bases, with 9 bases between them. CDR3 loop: CSVGDGGNQPQHF. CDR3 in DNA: TGCAGCGTTGGGGACGGAGGCAATCAGCCCCAGCATTTT.

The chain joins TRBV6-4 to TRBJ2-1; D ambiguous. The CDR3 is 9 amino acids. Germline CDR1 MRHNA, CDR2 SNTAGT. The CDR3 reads CAAQNEQFF. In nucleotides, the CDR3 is TGTGCAGCCCAAAATGAGCAGTTCTTC.

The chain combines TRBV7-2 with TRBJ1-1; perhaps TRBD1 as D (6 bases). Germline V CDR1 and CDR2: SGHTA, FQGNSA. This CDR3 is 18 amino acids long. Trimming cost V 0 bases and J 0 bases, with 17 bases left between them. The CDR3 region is CASSLARQKGGMNTEAFF. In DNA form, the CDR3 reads TGTGCCAGCAGCTTAGCGCGACAGAAAGGGGGTATGAACACTGAAGCTTTCTTT.

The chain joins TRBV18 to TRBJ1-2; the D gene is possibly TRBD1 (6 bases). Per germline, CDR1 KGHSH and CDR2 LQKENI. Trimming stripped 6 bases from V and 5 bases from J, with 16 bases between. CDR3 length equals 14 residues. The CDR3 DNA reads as TGTGCCAGCTCGGATGGGACAAGGGGGTATGGCTACACCTTC. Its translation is CASSDGTRGYGYTF. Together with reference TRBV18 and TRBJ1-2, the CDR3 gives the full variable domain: NAGVMQNPRHLVRRRGQEARLRCSPMKGHSHVYWYRQLPEEGLKFMVYLQKENIIDESGMPKERFSAEFPKEGPSILRIQQVVRGDSAAYFCASSDGTRGYGYTFGSGTRLTVV.

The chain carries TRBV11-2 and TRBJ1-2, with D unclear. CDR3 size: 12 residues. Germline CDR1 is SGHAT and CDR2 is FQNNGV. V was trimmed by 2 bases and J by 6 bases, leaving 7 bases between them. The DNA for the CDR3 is TGTGCCAGCAGCTTAAGGCAGGATGGCTACACCTTC. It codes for CASSLRQDGYTF.

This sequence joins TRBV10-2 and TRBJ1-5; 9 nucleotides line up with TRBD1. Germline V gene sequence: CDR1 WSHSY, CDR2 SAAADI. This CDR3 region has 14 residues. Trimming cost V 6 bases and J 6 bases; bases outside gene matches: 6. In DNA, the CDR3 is TGCGCCAGCAGCAGACAGGGGGGGGGTCAGCCCCAGCATTTT. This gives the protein CASSRQGGGQPQHF.

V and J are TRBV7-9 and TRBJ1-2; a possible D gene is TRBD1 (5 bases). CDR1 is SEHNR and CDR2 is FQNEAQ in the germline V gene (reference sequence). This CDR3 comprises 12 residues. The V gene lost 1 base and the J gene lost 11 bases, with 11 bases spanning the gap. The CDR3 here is CASSLGTGQYTF. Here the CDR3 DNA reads TGTGCCAGCAGCTTAGGTACAGGCCAGTACACCTTC.

The CDR3 DNA is TGTGCCAGCACGTCGGGCGCTCATGAAAAACTGTTTTTT. The encoded protein is CASTSGAHEKLFF. The chain employs TRBV6-5 and TRBJ1-4; D gene uncertain. The ends were cut back, 7 bases at V and 6 bases at J, with 12 bases in the middle. The CDR3 contains 13 residues. The germline gives CDR1 MNHEY, CDR2 SVGAGI.

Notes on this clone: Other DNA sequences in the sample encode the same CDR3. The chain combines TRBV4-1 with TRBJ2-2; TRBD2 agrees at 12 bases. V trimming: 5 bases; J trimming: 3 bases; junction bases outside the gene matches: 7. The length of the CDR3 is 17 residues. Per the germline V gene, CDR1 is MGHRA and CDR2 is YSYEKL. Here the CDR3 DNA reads TGCGCCAGCAGCAGGTCTAGCGGGGGGGCGGACACCGGGGAGCTGTTTTTT. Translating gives CASSRSSGGADTGELFF.

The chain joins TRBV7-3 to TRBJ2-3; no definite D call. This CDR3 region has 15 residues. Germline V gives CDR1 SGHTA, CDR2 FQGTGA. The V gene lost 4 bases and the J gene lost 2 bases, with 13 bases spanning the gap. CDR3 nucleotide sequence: TGTGCCAGCAGCTCAGATGGGCGCAACACAGATACGCAGTATTTT. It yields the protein CASSSDGRNTDTQYF.

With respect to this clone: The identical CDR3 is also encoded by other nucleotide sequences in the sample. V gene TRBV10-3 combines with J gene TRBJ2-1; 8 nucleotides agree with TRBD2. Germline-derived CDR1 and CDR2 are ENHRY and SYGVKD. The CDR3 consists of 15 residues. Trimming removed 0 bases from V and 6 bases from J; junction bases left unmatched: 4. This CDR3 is CAISESPSGRNEQFF. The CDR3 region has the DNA TGTGCCATCAGTGAGTCGCCTAGCGGGCGCAATGAGCAGTTCTTC.

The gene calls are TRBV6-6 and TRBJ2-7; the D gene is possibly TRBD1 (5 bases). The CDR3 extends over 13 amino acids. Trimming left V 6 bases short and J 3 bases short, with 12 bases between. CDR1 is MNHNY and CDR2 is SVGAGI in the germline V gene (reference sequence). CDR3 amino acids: CASSLDRNYEQYF. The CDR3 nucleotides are TGTGCCAGCAGCCTCGACAGAAACTACGAGCAGTACTTC.

CDR3 sequence: CASSFDSGGRSTDTQYF. Here the CDR3 DNA reads TGTGCCAGCAGTTTTGATAGCGGGGGGCGCAGCACAGATACGCAGTATTTT. The chain employs TRBV28 and TRBJ2-3; 10 bases are shared with TRBD2. V was clipped by 3 bases and J by 0 bases; unmatched bases: 6. CDR3 size: 17 residues. The germline V gene has CDR1 MDHEN and CDR2 SYDVKM. Based on the CDR3 plus reference TRBV28 and TRBJ2-3, the full variable domain is DVKVTQSSRYLVKRTGEKVFLECVQDMDHENMFWYRQDPGLGLRLIYFSYDVKMKEKGDIPEGYSVSREKKERFSLILESASTNQTSMYLCASSFDSGGRSTDTQYFGPGTRLTVL.

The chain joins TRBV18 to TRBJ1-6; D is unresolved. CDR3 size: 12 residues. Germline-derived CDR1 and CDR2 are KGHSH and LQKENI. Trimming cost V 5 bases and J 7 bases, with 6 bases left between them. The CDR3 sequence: CASSGGNSPLHF. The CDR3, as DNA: TGTGCCAGCTCAGGAGGAAATTCACCCCTCCACTTT.

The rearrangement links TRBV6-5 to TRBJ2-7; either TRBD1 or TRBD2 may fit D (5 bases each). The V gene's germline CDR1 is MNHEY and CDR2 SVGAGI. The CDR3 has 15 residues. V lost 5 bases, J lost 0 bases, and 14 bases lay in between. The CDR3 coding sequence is TGTGCCAGCAGTCATGGGACGGATAGCTCCTACGAGCAGTACTTC. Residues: CASSHGTDSSYEQYF.

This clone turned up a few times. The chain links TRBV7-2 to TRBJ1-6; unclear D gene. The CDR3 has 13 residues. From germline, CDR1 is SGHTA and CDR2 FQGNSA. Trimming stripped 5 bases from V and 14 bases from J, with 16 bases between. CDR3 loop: CASSQNPQRALHF. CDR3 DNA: TGTGCCAGCAGCCAGAACCCCCAGAGAGCCCTCCACTTT.

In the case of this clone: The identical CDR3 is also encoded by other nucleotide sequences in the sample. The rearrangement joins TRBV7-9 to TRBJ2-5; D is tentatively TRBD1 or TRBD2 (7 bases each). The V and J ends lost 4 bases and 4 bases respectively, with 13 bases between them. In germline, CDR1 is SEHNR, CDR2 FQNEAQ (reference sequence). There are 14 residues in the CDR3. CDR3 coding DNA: TGTGCCAGCAGCTCGGGGGGACAGTCAGAGACCCAGTACTTC. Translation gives CASSSGGQSETQYF.

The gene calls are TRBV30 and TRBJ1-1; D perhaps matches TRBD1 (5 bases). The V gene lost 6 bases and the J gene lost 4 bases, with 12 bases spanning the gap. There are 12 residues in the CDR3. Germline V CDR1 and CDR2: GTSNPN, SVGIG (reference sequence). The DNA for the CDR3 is TGTGCCTGTACGACAGCTAGCACTGAAGCTTTCTTT. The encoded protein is CACTTASTEAFF.

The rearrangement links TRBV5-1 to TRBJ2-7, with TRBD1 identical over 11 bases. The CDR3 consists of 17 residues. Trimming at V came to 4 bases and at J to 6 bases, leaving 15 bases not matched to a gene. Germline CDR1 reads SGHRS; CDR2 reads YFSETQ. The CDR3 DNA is TGCGCCAGCAGCCCGGGGGTCGGACAGGGGGCGCAGAGCGAGCAGTACTTC. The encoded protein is CASSPGVGQGAQSEQYF.

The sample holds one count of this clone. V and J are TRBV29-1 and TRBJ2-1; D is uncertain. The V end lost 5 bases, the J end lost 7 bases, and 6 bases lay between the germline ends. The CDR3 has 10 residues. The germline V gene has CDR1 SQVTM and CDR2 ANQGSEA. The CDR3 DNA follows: TGCAGCGTTTCCGTAAATGAGCAGTTCTTC. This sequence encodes CSVSVNEQFF.